The clone carrying this T cell receptor beta chain was seen a few times. The antigen is not known. Trimming shortened V by 7 bases and J by 7 bases, and 14 bases separated the two germline ends. Germline V gene sequence: CDR1 SNHLY, CDR2 FYNNEI. The CDR3 consists of 13 residues. The PCR contained 60 Vbeta and 13 Jbeta primers. Clones were sequenced by immunoSEQ multiplex PCR, and TCRdb holds only the in-frame ones, with some missing. The repertoire holds about 120,000 clones, 72% seen once, with approximately 3.8% in the top ten. The data are from a study of cytomegalovirus exposure and HLA in healthy donors. Study-level points and caveats: In all likelihood, a cluster of highly shared sequence variants was a sequencing artifact. Cytomegalovirus status, reportedly, was diagnosed with high specificity and sensitivity by the classifier.

What was sequenced was PBMCs. The V and J genes are TRBV2 and TRBJ1-5; D uncertain. This TCR was recovered from a man aged 30 to 39 in good health and CMV-seronegative. In nucleotides, the CDR3 is TGTGCCAGCATAGAGGAATCTGGGCAGCCCCAGCATTTT. Its translation is CASIEESGQPQHF.